This T cell receptor (beta chain) was retrieved from a study of shared T cell receptors in the human thymus. The CDR3 is made up of 14 amino acids. V lost 2 bases and J 5 bases, leaving 9 bases between the germline ends. The germline V gene has CDR1 SGHTA and CDR2 FQGNSA. Sequencing used immunoSEQ multiplex PCR; TCRdb keeps in-frame clones, though not all of them. The sample holds approximately 730,000 clones; 70% to 90% are singletons and the top ten take 0.008% to 0.011%. These data also featured in a second study, about human thymus T cells. From that paper: Having surgery to correct congenital heart defects, healthy Finnish infants acted as the donors. Resected material from corrective heart surgery provided the thymus tissue analysed. Thymic and blood repertoires appeared to show biased V and J gene usage. Related work found strong thymic repertoire overlap between unrelated individuals.

The chain combines TRBV7-2 with TRBJ2-2; weak D call: TRBD1 (5 bases). Sequencing was carried out using thymocytes. The clonotype originates from a girl under three years old with a congenital heart defect. The CDR3: CASSLPPGTGELFF. The DNA for the CDR3 is TGTGCCAGCAGCTTACCCCCAGGGACCGGGGAGCTGTTTTTT. The full variable domain, its missing parts supplied by reference TRBV7-2 and TRBJ2-2, is GAGVSQSPSNKVTEKGKDVELRCDPISGHTALYWYRQSLGQGLEFLIYFQGNSAPDKSGLPSDRFSAERTGGSVSTLTIQRTQQEDSAVYLCASSLPPGTGELFFGEGSRLTVL.